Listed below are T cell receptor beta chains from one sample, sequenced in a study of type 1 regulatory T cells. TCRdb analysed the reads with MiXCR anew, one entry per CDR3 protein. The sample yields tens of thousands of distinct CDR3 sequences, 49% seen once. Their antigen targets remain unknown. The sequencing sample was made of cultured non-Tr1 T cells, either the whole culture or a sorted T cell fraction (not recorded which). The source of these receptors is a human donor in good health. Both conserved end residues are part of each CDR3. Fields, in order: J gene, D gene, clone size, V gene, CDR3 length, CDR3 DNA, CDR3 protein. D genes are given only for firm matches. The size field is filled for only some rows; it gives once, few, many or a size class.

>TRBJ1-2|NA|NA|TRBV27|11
TGTGCGAGGGAAGGGGCCTATGGCTACACCTTC
CAREGAYGYTF
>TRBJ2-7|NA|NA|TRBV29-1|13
TGCAGCGTTGGGAGGGGAAAGGGCTACGAGCAGTACTTC
CSVGRGKGYEQYF
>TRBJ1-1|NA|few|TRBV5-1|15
TGCGCCAGCAGCCCCGGGGCGCGGAGCAACACTGAAGCTTTCTTT
CASSPGARSNTEAFF
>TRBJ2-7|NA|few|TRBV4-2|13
TGTGCCAGCAGCCCTCGAACCACAGATGAGCAGTACTTC
CASSPRTTDEQYF
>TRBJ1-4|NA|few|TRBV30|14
TGTGCCTGGAGCTTGACGGCAACTAATGAAAAACTGTTTTTT
CAWSLTATNEKLFF
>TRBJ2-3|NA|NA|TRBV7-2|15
TGTGCCAGCAGTTCCGACCCGACTACCACAGATACGCAGTATTTT
CASSSDPTTTDTQYF
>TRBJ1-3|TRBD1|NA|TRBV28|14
TGTGCCAGCAGTTTCCGTGACAGGGGGCACACCATATATTTT
CASSFRDRGHTIYF
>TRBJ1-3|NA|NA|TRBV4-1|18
TGCGCCAGCAGCCAAGATTCACCTTACAGGGCGGCAGGAAACACCATATATTTT
CASSQDSPYRAAGNTIYF
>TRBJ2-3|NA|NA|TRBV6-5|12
TGTGCCAGCAGTCCCCCCGGTGGTACGCAGTATTTT
CASSPPGGTQYF
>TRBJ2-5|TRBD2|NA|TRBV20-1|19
TGCAGTGCTAGAGTCCCACTCGGGACTAGCGAGGTGGGGGGTGGGACCCAGTACTTC
CSARVPLGTSEVGGGTQYF
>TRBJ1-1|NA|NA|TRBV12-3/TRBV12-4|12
TGTGCCAGCAGTTTCAGCTACATTGAAGCTTTCTTT
CASSFSYIEAFF
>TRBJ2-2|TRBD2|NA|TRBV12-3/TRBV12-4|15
TGTGCCACCGGCTTGGGGGGGGGAAGCACCGGGGAGCTGTTTTTT
CATGLGGGSTGELFF
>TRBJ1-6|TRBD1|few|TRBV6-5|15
TGTGCCAGCAGTGGAGTACAGGGGGCACGATCACCCCTCCACTTT
CASSGVQGARSPLHF
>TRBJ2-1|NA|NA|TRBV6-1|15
TGTGCCAGCTGCCTGAGTTATAGCTCCTACAATGAGCAGTTCTTC
CASCLSYSSYNEQFF
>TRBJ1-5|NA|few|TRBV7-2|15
TGTGCCAGCAGCTTAAATCGGTTCCTCAATCAGCCCCAGCATTTT
CASSLNRFLNQPQHF
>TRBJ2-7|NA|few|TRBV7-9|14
TGTGCCAGCAGCTTAGGAGAAGGGGCTTACGAGCAGTACTTC
CASSLGEGAYEQYF
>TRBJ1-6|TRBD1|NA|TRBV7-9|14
TGTGCCAGCAGCTCGACAGGGTTTAATTCACCCCTCCACTTT
CASSSTGFNSPLHF
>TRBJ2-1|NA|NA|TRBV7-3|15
TGTGCCAGCAGCCAAGCCCAGGGACCGAACAATGAGCAGTTCTTC
CASSQAQGPNNEQFF
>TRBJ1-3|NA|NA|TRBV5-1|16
TGCGCCAGCAGCTGGACAGCGCAAGACTCTGGAAACACCATATATTTT
CASSWTAQDSGNTIYF
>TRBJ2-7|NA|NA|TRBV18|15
TGTGCCAGCTCACCACCGGACCGGAGCTCCTACGAGCAGTACTTC
CASSPPDRSSYEQYF
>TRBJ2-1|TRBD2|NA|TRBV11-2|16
TGTGCCAGCAGCCCCGAAGCGGGACTAGCGGGGGGGCGGCAGTTCTTC
CASSPEAGLAGGRQFF
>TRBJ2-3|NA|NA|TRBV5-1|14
TGCGCCAGCAGCTTACAGGGTTCCCCAGATACGCAGTATTTT
CASSLQGSPDTQYF
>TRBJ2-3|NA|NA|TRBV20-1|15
TGCAGTGCTAGTACTTGGACTGGATACACAGATACGCAGTATTTT
CSASTWTGYTDTQYF
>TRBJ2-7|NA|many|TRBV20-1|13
TGCAGTGCTAGTGCACAGGGTACCTCTGGGCAGTACTTC
CSASAQGTSGQYF
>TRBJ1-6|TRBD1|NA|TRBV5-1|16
TGCGCCAGCAGCATCCGACAGGGACCCCCGAATTCACCCCTCCACTTT
CASSIRQGPPNSPLHF
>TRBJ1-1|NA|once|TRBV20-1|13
TGCAGTGCCTACCCATCTCCAAACACTGAAGCTTTCTTT
CSAYPSPNTEAFF
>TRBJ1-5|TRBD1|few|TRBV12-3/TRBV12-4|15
TGTGCCAGCAGTTTTAGGACAGGGAACTATCAGCCCCAGCATTTT
CASSFRTGNYQPQHF
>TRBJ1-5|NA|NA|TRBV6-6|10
TGTGCCAGCAACAATCAGCCCCAGCATTTT
CASNNQPQHF
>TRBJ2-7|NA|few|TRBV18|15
TGTGCCAGCTCATATTCATCCCCCAGCTCCTACGAGCAGTACTTC
CASSYSSPSSYEQYF
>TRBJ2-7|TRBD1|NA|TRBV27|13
TGTGCCAGCAGTTTAGGCAGGGGGTACGAGCAGTACTTC
CASSLGRGYEQYF
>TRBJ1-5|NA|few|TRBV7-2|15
TGTGCCAGCAGCTCAATGGGGGGGACCAATCAGCCCCAGCATTTT
CASSSMGGTNQPQHF
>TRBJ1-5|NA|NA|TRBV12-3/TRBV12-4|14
TGTGCCAGTAGCCCTGGGGGGGCCTATCAGCCCCAGCATTTT
CASSPGGAYQPQHF
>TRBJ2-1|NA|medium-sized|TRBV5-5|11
TGTGCCAGCAGCTTGCACAATGAGCAGTTCTTC
CASSLHNEQFF
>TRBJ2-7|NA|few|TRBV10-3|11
TGTGCCATCAGTGAGGAAAACGAGCAGTACTTC
CAISEENEQYF
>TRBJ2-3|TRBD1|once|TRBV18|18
TGTGCCAGCTCACTACTGACTCCGGGACAGGGTGGCGCAGATACGCAGTATTTT
CASSLLTPGQGGADTQYF